The text below deals with one T cell receptor beta chain. Its antigen remains unidentified. Base qualities are not recorded, but no much larger clone differs from it by a single base. V is trimmed back by 4 bases and J by 7 bases, and the junction contains 3 bases that no gene match accounts for. From its cysteine to its phenylalanine, the CDR3 spans 13 amino acids. CDR3 DNA only is kept here, 39 bases in frame from base 1. CDR1 and CDR2 are read off the germline V gene as SGHTA and FQGNSA. According to the study, the label for this sample's time point signals: about 28 days (+/-7) after the second vaccine dose. AZD1222 recipients with second doses at about 4 weeks or about 12 weeks were pooled, because spike-specific TCR depth and breadth did not differ between schedules. Samples from vaccinated people were obtained from the UK trials COV001 and COV002, which included a single-blind randomized controlled phase 2/3 trial of AZD1222 (ChAdOx1 nCoV-19) in healthy adults. Trial participant PBMC samples were collected at day 0 and day 28 after the second dose for TCRbeta chain sequencing.

The CDR3 regions of human TCRbeta chains were analyzed by immunosequencing. On the study's bioinformatics: TCRs in the repertoires were matched against a reference library of SARS-CoV-2-specific TCRs that had been generated with the MIRA antigen-specificity platform. Breadth was defined as the fraction of unique TCRs that were SARS-CoV-2-associated, and depth was defined as the fraction of total T cells that were SARS-CoV-2-associated. Each spike-specific TCR was assigned to its reactive spike region and to a CD4 or CD8 class using the MIRA data. Log10-transformed breadth and depth values were compared by one-way ANOVA with Sidak's multiple comparisons tests. The source is immuneACCESS, and TCRdb retained only in-frame sequences with V and J called. Part of the clones is not carried over; for the studies checked, unresolved V genes explain less than half of this, and the remainder is unexplained. V and J calls and clone size come straight from that table; D and trimming were deduced from the DNA. Present in this sample are about 88,000 clones, about 89% of which were seen just once. Approximately 5.2% of the sample rests with the top ten.

This sample is part of a study of T cell responses to AZD1222 COVID-19 vaccine (dated by TCRdb to the early 2020s). For context, the study as a whole: A total of under 250 trial participants underwent TCR sequencing, of whom roughly 210 had received two doses of AZD1222 and some 25 had received two doses of the MenACWY control vaccine. Trial participants were enrolled into age subgroups of 18-55, 56-69 and 70-plus years, which contained 148, 28 and 57 TCR-sequenced participants, respectively. Overall study results and their limits: Reportedly, almost half of the unique spike-specific TCRs recognized epitopes lying outside the regions that are mutated in the B.1.351 and B.1.1.7 variants. Participants were mostly white British, with more females than males. The authors suggested clonal diversity may have been underestimated. CD4 TCRs associated with the vaccine covered the entire spike protein, and the dominant responses were in regions 160-218 and 743-854. Spike-specific TCR breadth and depth rose significantly after two AZD1222 doses compared with day 0 and with MenACWY recipients. No day 14 peak-response samples were available, so repertoires were characterized only after the peak T cell response. The 56-69-year group was small, and its depth increase did not reach significance, likely because of low power. Only six or seven AZD1222 recipients were SARS-CoV-2 seropositive at baseline, limiting conclusions about previously exposed vaccinees.

The receptor was derived from an adult who received the AZD1222 COVID-19 vaccine. The chain is assembled from TRBV7-2 and TRBJ1-5; TRBD1 matches 8 bases in the middle. The source was peripheral blood, collected 28 days after the second AZD1222 dose. The DNA sequence is TGTGCCAGCAGCTCAGGGGGCCGGCAGCCCCAGCATTTT. This sequence encodes CASSSGGRQPQHF.